A selection of T cell receptor beta chains follows, all from one sample in a study of spatial heterogeneity in lung cancer. MiXCR was run by TCRdb on the 5' RACE reads, yielding one entry per CDR3 protein. The sample lists some 21,000 distinct CDR3 sequences, roughly 6.7% occurring once. Sequenced material: lung tumor tissue, taken at surgery. These receptors all come from a male donor with early-stage non-small cell lung cancer. CDR3s include the opening cysteine and the closing phenylalanine or tryptophan. A D gene is named only where the DNA matches it firmly. The size entry is marked missing in some rows and otherwise reads once, few, many or a size class.

abundance,v_gene,d_gene,j_gene,CDR3nt,CDR3aa
-,TRBV14,-,TRBJ1-6,TGTGCCAGCAGCCAGACAGAAAATTCACCCCTCCACTTT,CASSQTENSPLHF
-,TRBV20-1,-,TRBJ2-4,TGCAGTGCTAGCGGGGAGGGGGAAAACATTCAGTACTTC,CSASGEGENIQYF
many,TRBV20-1,-,TRBJ2-7,TGCAGTGCTAGAGATCTCACCCGCAGCTCCTACGAGCAGTACTTC,CSARDLTRSSYEQYF
many,TRBV7-9,TRBD2,TRBJ2-7,TGTGCCAGCAGCCCCGGACTAGCGGGAGCACCCATGAACGAGCAGTACTTC,CASSPGLAGAPMNEQYF
many,TRBV20-1,-,TRBJ1-2,TGCAGTGCTAGCCCCGGCAGGGATAGCGGCTACACCTTC,CSASPGRDSGYTF
many,TRBV7-2,-,TRBJ1-1,TGTGCCAGCAGCTTTGTCGGGGGGAACACTGAAGCTTTCTTT,CASSFVGGNTEAFF
few,TRBV28,-,TRBJ1-2,TGTGCCAGCTATCAGGCCGGGGATGGCTACACCTTC,CASYQAGDGYTF
many,TRBV10-3,-,TRBJ1-5,TGTGCCATCAGTGACCAGGGCCCCCTTCAGCCCCAGCATTTT,CAISDQGPLQPQHF
medium-sized,TRBV7-2,TRBD1,TRBJ2-1,TGTGCCAGCAGCTTAGGACTCCGGGACAGGGGTTACAATGAGCAGTTCTTC,CASSLGLRDRGYNEQFF
many,TRBV28,-,TRBJ2-3,TGTGCCAGCGGAATCAGGGGGGGCACAGATACGCAGTATTTT,CASGIRGGTDTQYF
many,TRBV7-3,-,TRBJ2-5,TGTGCCAGCAGTCAAAGTAGGGAGGAGACCCAGTACTTC,CASSQSREETQYF
few,TRBV19,TRBD1,TRBJ1-5,TGTGCCAGTAGTTCCTTCGGGACAGTTTATAGCAATCAGCCCCAGCATTTT,CASSSFGTVYSNQPQHF
few,TRBV7-9,-,TRBJ2-7,TGTGCCAGCAGCTTATTTCGGCGCGGGGGCCGCTCCTACGAGCAGTACTTC,CASSLFRRGGRSYEQYF
medium-sized,TRBV11-1,-,TRBJ2-1,TGTGCCAGCAGCTTAGGGACAGTTTGGTTCTTC,CASSLGTVWFF
medium-sized,TRBV6-2/TRBV6-3,TRBD2,TRBJ2-4,TGTGCCAGCAGTTACGCGGGACAGGGCACTAGCGGGAGGGGAAACATTCAGTACTTC,CASSYAGQGTSGRGNIQYF
many,TRBV5-5,-,TRBJ2-3,TGTGCCAGCAGCATTACAGTACGGGATACGCAGTATTTT,CASSITVRDTQYF
few,TRBV27,TRBD1,TRBJ2-7,TGTGCCAGCAGTCTCTCCAGGGGGCTGGGCGAGCAGTACTTC,CASSLSRGLGEQYF
-,TRBV7-9,-,TRBJ1-1,TGTGCCAGCAGCCCCGGAACAAGTATAATCATGAACACTGAAGCTTTCTTT,CASSPGTSIIMNTEAFF
-,TRBV12-3/TRBV12-4,-,TRBJ2-1,TGTGCCAGCAGTTTTTTCGCCACCTACAATGAGCAGTTCTTC,CASSFFATYNEQFF
-,TRBV20-1,-,TRBJ2-2,TGCAGTGCTACTTTGAACACCGGGGAGCTGTTTTTT,CSATLNTGELFF
many,TRBV7-6,-,TRBJ1-3,TGTGCCAGCAGCCGGCGCGCGGGGGGGGATGCTGGAAACACCATATATTTT,CASSRRAGGDAGNTIYF
many,TRBV7-2,TRBD1,TRBJ1-4,TGTGCCAGCAGCTTAGACAGGGGTAATGAAAAACTGTTTTTT,CASSLDRGNEKLFF
-,TRBV7-9,-,TRBJ2-1,TGTGCCAGCAGCTTAACTCCCTCCAATGAGCAGTTCTTC,CASSLTPSNEQFF
large,TRBV7-3,-,TRBJ2-2,TGTGCCAGCAGCTTAGGCACCGGGGAGCTGTTTTTT,CASSLGTGELFF
many,TRBV6-1,-,TRBJ2-2,TGTGCCAGCCGGGGCTGGGGGAACACCGGGGAGCTGTTTTTT,CASRGWGNTGELFF
many,TRBV6-5,TRBD2,TRBJ2-1,TGTGCCAGCAGAGGAGGCGGGGGTCTTTCAATCTTGAGCTCCTACAATGAGCAGTTCTTC,CASRGGGGLSILSSYNEQFF
few,TRBV6-5,-,TRBJ1-5,TGTGCCAGCTCTCAGTCGGATAGCAATCAGCCCCAGCATTTT,CASSQSDSNQPQHF
-,TRBV6-6,-,TRBJ1-4,TGTGCCAGCAGGAAACGGACAGACCATGAAAAACTGTTTTTT,CASRKRTDHEKLFF
many,TRBV28,-,TRBJ1-1,TGTGCCAGCAGCCTCACCCCAGGGGTTGAAGCTTTCTTT,CASSLTPGVEAFF
many,TRBV6-6,TRBD1,TRBJ2-5,TGTGCCAGCTCACAGGGGAGTTCATTAGAGACCCAGTACTTC,CASSQGSSLETQYF
many,TRBV5-1,TRBD2,TRBJ2-3,TGCGCCAGCAGCCTTGGACTAGCGGGAGGAATAGATACGCAGTATTTT,CASSLGLAGGIDTQYF
many,TRBV28,-,TRBJ2-7,TGTGCCAGCGGCCGAGACACCCCCTACGAGCAGTACTTC,CASGRDTPYEQYF
many,TRBV12-3/TRBV12-4,-,TRBJ2-1,TGTGCCAGCAGTGGACTAAGCAATGAGCAGTTCTTC,CASSGLSNEQFF
few,TRBV28,TRBD1,TRBJ1-4,TGTGCCAGCAGCCGTGGACAGGGTAATTCTGAAAAACTGTTTTTT,CASSRGQGNSEKLFF
many,TRBV7-2,-,TRBJ2-3,TGTGCCAGCAGCTTGGGGCGTGGGTATACGCAGTATTTT,CASSLGRGYTQYF
few,TRBV6-1,-,TRBJ1-2,TGTGCCAGCAGTGAAGCGCTATGGGCAGTTTTAGGCTACACCTTC,CASSEALWAVLGYTF
few,TRBV28,-,TRBJ2-7,TGTGCCAGCACTTCGACCAGGGGTCCCAGGGGCCCCTACGAGCAGTACTTC,CASTSTRGPRGPYEQYF
-,TRBV7-9,-,TRBJ2-7,TGTGCCAGCAGCCCCTCGGGGATCCCACAGCAGTACTTC,CASSPSGIPQQYF
many,TRBV10-3,-,TRBJ2-6,TGTGCCATCGCACAGGGTACCTCTGGGGCCAACGTCCTGACTTTC,CAIAQGTSGANVLTF
medium-sized,TRBV10-3,TRBD1,TRBJ1-6,TGTGCCATCAGTGAGTCCTCGACAGGGGTGGGATCACCCCTCCACTTT,CAISESSTGVGSPLHF
few,TRBV28,TRBD2,TRBJ2-3,TGTGCCAGCAGTCCCTCAGGACTAGGATCCACCACAGATACGCAGTATTTT,CASSPSGLGSTTDTQYF
many,TRBV7-9,-,TRBJ2-1,TGTGCCAGCAGCTCCTGGACTGGATTTGATGAGCAGTTCTTC,CASSSWTGFDEQFF
many,TRBV28,-,TRBJ2-5,TGTGCCAGCAGTGTAACAGGGCTAGTCGGACAAGAGACCCAGTACTTC,CASSVTGLVGQETQYF
many,TRBV6-1,TRBD1,TRBJ1-6,TGTGCCAGCGGTTCAGGGGGTTCACCCCTCCACTTT,CASGSGGSPLHF
-,TRBV9,TRBD1,TRBJ2-1,TGTGCCAGCAGTCGAGGGGGACAGGGTAACGGTGAGCAGTTCTTC,CASSRGGQGNGEQFF
many,TRBV7-3,TRBD1,TRBJ1-4,TGTGCCAGCAGCCCTAGGACAGGGCAGTGGGGGACGACTAATGAAAAACTGTTTTTT,CASSPRTGQWGTTNEKLFF
many,TRBV28,-,TRBJ2-6,TGTGCCAGCAGTATTCGAGTGGGGGCCAACGTCCTGACTTTC,CASSIRVGANVLTF
-,TRBV25-1,TRBD2,TRBJ2-2,TGTGCCAGCAGTGAATATTCTAGCGGGGGCACCGGGGAGCTGTTTTTT,CASSEYSSGGTGELFF